The rows below give T cell receptor beta chains drawn from one sample of a study of blood T cells in healthy people across ages. TCRdb itself ran the 5' RACE reads through MiXCR, one entry per CDR3 protein. The table has fewer than 950,000 distinct CDR3 sequences, roughly 50% seen once. The sample comprised blood. These receptors all come from a man at least 80 years old in good health. CDR3s include the opening cysteine and the closing phenylalanine or tryptophan. A D gene is named only where the DNA matches it firmly. Clone size is shown for a subset of rows, as once, few, many or a class of expanded clone.

J gene	D gene	V gene	clone size	CDR3 protein	CDR3 DNA
TRBJ2-7	TRBD2	TRBV2	NA	CASTPLGGSSYEQYF	TGTGCCAGCACCCCTCTTGGCGGGAGCTCCTACGAGCAGTACTTC
TRBJ2-1	NA	TRBV10-3	few	CAISVPAGYNEQFF	TGTGCCATCAGTGTTCCGGCGGGGTACAATGAGCAGTTCTTC
TRBJ2-7	NA	TRBV2	NA	CASSAGDTLGEQYF	TGTGCCAGCAGTGCAGGGGACACCCTTGGCGAGCAGTACTTC
TRBJ2-7	TRBD2	TRBV20-1	few	CSASRLAGSYEQYF	TGCAGTGCTAGCCGACTAGCGGGATCCTACGAGCAGTACTTC
TRBJ2-2	NA	TRBV6-5	NA	CASSYNTGELFF	TGTGCCAGCAGTTACAACACCGGGGAGCTGTTTTTT
TRBJ2-1	TRBD1	TRBV5-1	NA	CASSAGQGSYGNEQFF	TGCGCCAGCAGCGCCGGACAGGGTAGTTACGGGAATGAGCAGTTCTTC
TRBJ1-6	NA	TRBV11-2	NA	CASSLGEGSPLHF	TGTGCCAGCAGCTTAGGGGAGGGTTCACCCCTCCACTTT
TRBJ1-4	TRBD1	TRBV25-1	NA	CASSPRTGLGEKLFF	TGTGCCAGCAGTCCCCGGACAGGGTTAGGTGAAAAACTGTTTTTT
TRBJ2-5	TRBD1	TRBV19	NA	CASSIKRDRSQETQYF	TGTGCCAGTAGTATAAAACGGGACAGAAGCCAGGAGACCCAGTACTTC
TRBJ2-7	TRBD2	TRBV15	NA	CATSTDGGLAGNEQYF	TGTGCCACCAGCACCGACGGTGGACTAGCGGGAAACGAGCAGTACTTC
TRBJ2-7	TRBD2	TRBV27	NA	CASSAAGVREQYF	TGTGCCAGCAGTGCAGCGGGAGTACGCGAGCAGTACTTC
TRBJ1-5	NA	TRBV7-2	few	CASSLGRRDQPQHF	TGTGCCAGCAGCTTAGGTCGTCGGGATCAGCCCCAGCATTTT
TRBJ2-5	TRBD1	TRBV28	NA	CASRANTGQGKETQYF	TGTGCCAGCAGAGCGAACACTGGACAGGGAAAAGAGACCCAGTACTTC
TRBJ2-3	TRBD2	TRBV3-1	NA	CASSRRTSASTDTQYF	TGTGCCAGCAGTCGCCGGACTAGCGCCAGCACAGATACGCAGTATTTT
TRBJ2-7	NA	TRBV6-2/TRBV6-3	NA	CASSPPRQVYEQYF	TGTGCCAGCAGCCCCCCCCGACAAGTCTACGAGCAGTACTTC
TRBJ2-3	TRBD1	TRBV24-1	NA	CATSDWTGEGHRYAYF	TGTGCCACCAGTGATTGGACAGGGGAAGGACACAGATACGCGTATTTT
TRBJ2-1	TRBD1	TRBV7-6	few	CASSLAGQGANEQFF	TGTGCCAGCAGCTTAGCAGGACAGGGGGCTAATGAGCAGTTCTTC